This T cell receptor (beta chain) was captured in a study of CD8 T cells in Susac syndrome. Germline CDR1 and CDR2: SEHNR and FQNEAQ (reference sequence). This CDR3 has 13 residues. Trimming took 4 bases from V and 2 from J, leaving 8 bases between them. Each multiple sclerosis control was a treatment-naive patient with relapsing-remitting disease that was either stable or active. While CD8+ and CD4+ T cells were isolated negatively, TEMRA cells were enriched by FACS. RNA totalling about 0.45 to 1 ug underwent reverse transcription with random hexamers. With immunoSEQ multiplex PCR, TCR beta CDR3 was amplified across 54 Vbeta and 13 Jbeta. TCRdb recomputed calls from the immunoSEQ multiplex PCR reads with MiXCR, one row per CDR3 protein. The table shows 300,000 or so distinct CDR3 sequences, with around 92% occurring only once.

Sequenced input: CD4+ T cells from PBMCs. The chain recombines TRBV7-9 with TRBJ1-2, with TRBD1 as a possible D gene (6 bases). The sequence derives from a human donor with multiple sclerosis. CDR3 in DNA: TGTGCCAGCAGCTCCAGGGGCAACTATGGCTACACCTTC. It translates to CASSSRGNYGYTF.